These T cell receptor beta chains were read from a single sample in a study of metastatic and nonmetastatic thyroid tumors. Using MiXCR, TCRdb re-called clones from the PCR reads. The table lists some 29,000 clones, less than 4% of them singletons. The specimen sequenced was blood. Receptors were obtained from a male donor with papillary thyroid cancer or a benign thyroid nodule (not recorded which). Some clones in this sample may be carry-over from other donors' samples. Each CDR3 is given with its conserved first and last residue. Each record gives: V gene, D gene, clone size, J gene, CDR3 protein, CDR3 DNA. A D gene is named only where the DNA matches it firmly. The size of a clone is reported for some rows only, either as once, few or many, or as a class for expanded clones.

v_gene: TRBV10-1
d_gene: .
abundance: many
j_gene: TRBJ2-3
CDR3aa: CASSESSDTQYF
CDR3nt: TGCGCCAGCAGTGAGTCGAGCGATACGCAGTATTTT

v_gene: TRBV6-1
d_gene: TRBD1
abundance: few
j_gene: TRBJ2-7
CDR3aa: CASTGTGLYEQYF
CDR3nt: TGTGCCAGCACCGGGACAGGGCTCTACGAGCAGTACTTC

v_gene: TRBV29-1
d_gene: .
abundance: many
j_gene: TRBJ1-3
CDR3aa: CSVGPGGSGNTIYF
CDR3nt: TGCAGCGTTGGGCCCGGGGGCTCTGGAAACACCATATATTTT

v_gene: TRBV6-1
d_gene: .
abundance: medium-sized
j_gene: TRBJ1-6
CDR3aa: CASSEMGQDNSPLHF
CDR3nt: TGTGCCAGCAGTGAAATGGGTCAAGACAATTCACCCCTCCACTTT

v_gene: TRBV6-1
d_gene: .
abundance: medium-sized
j_gene: TRBJ1-6
CDR3aa: CASSYDNNSPLHF
CDR3nt: TGTGCCAGCAGTTACGACAATAATTCACCCCTCCACTTT

v_gene: TRBV20-1
d_gene: TRBD1
abundance: few
j_gene: TRBJ2-2
CDR3aa: CSARKGTGGTTGELFF
CDR3nt: TGCAGTGCTCGGAAGGGAACAGGGGGAACGACCGGGGAGCTGTTTTTT

v_gene: TRBV20-1
d_gene: .
abundance: few
j_gene: TRBJ2-2
CDR3aa: CSASVSNTGELFF
CDR3nt: TGCAGTGCTAGTGTGTCCAACACCGGGGAGCTGTTTTTT

v_gene: TRBV28
d_gene: TRBD1
abundance: .
j_gene: TRBJ2-7
CDR3aa: CASSSHGGQDRGSEQYF
CDR3nt: TGTGCCAGCAGCTCTCACGGGGGACAGGACCGAGGCTCCGAGCAGTACTTC

v_gene: TRBV10-1
d_gene: .
abundance: few
j_gene: TRBJ2-1
CDR3aa: CASSVEGNPINEQFF
CDR3nt: TGCGCCAGCAGTGTAGAGGGAAATCCAATTAATGAGCAGTTCTTC

v_gene: TRBV7-2
d_gene: .
abundance: .
j_gene: TRBJ1-2
CDR3aa: CASSLYGEIGYTF
CDR3nt: TGTGCCAGCAGCTTATATGGAGAAATTGGCTACACCTTC

v_gene: TRBV24-1
d_gene: .
abundance: few
j_gene: TRBJ1-5
CDR3aa: CATSGVHHLQPQHF
CDR3nt: TGTGCCACCAGTGGGGTACATCACTTACAGCCCCAGCATTTT

v_gene: TRBV14
d_gene: .
abundance: many
j_gene: TRBJ1-3
CDR3aa: CASSLHDLAGGTIYF
CDR3nt: TGTGCCAGCAGCCTCCACGACTTGGCTGGAGGCACCATATATTTT

v_gene: TRBV14
d_gene: TRBD1
abundance: .
j_gene: TRBJ1-2
CDR3aa: CASSPMTGVGYTF
CDR3nt: TGTGCCAGCAGCCCCATGACAGGGGTCGGCTACACCTTC

v_gene: TRBV13
d_gene: TRBD1
abundance: few
j_gene: TRBJ1-6
CDR3aa: CASSLDREYSPLHF
CDR3nt: TGTGCCAGCAGCTTGGACAGGGAGTATTCACCCCTCCACTTT

v_gene: TRBV20-1
d_gene: .
abundance: many
j_gene: TRBJ2-7
CDR3aa: CSARAGEQYF
CDR3nt: TGCAGTGCTAGAGCGGGCGAGCAGTACTTC

v_gene: TRBV19
d_gene: .
abundance: few
j_gene: TRBJ2-5
CDR3aa: CASSPRAVQETQYF
CDR3nt: TGTGCCAGTAGTCCAAGAGCGGTCCAAGAGACCCAGTACTTC

v_gene: TRBV5-1
d_gene: .
abundance: few
j_gene: TRBJ2-2
CDR3aa: CASSLEPIGTGELFF
CDR3nt: TGCGCCAGCAGCTTGGAACCTATCGGAACCGGGGAGCTGTTTTTT

v_gene: TRBV7-2
d_gene: .
abundance: many
j_gene: TRBJ2-6
CDR3aa: CASSPTGANVLTF
CDR3nt: TGTGCCAGCTCGCCAACTGGGGCCAACGTCCTGACTTTC

v_gene: TRBV5-4
d_gene: .
abundance: .
j_gene: TRBJ2-2
CDR3aa: CASSLPGFAGEPFF
CDR3nt: TGTGCCAGCAGCTTGCCCGGTTTCGCCGGGGAGCCGTTTTTT

v_gene: TRBV6-1
d_gene: .
abundance: many
j_gene: TRBJ2-7
CDR3aa: CASSQGDSEQYF
CDR3nt: TGTGCCAGCAGCCAGGGGGACTCCGAGCAGTACTTC

v_gene: TRBV5-8
d_gene: .
abundance: many
j_gene: TRBJ1-4
CDR3aa: CASSEARQRTNEKLFF
CDR3nt: TGTGCCAGCAGCGAAGCCCGACAGAGAACTAATGAAAAACTGTTTTTT

v_gene: TRBV7-6
d_gene: .
abundance: .
j_gene: TRBJ2-1
CDR3aa: CASSLALRGASSYNEQFF
CDR3nt: TGTGCCAGCAGCTTAGCGCTCAGGGGGGCTAGCTCCTACAATGAGCAGTTCTTC

v_gene: TRBV6-1
d_gene: .
abundance: .
j_gene: TRBJ1-1
CDR3aa: CASSEMGVVRNTEAFF
CDR3nt: TGTGCCAGCAGTGAAATGGGGGTGGTTCGGAACACTGAAGCTTTCTTT

v_gene: TRBV3-1
d_gene: .
abundance: many
j_gene: TRBJ2-5
CDR3aa: CASSQDITQGPLETQYF
CDR3nt: TGTGCCAGCAGCCAGGATATCACTCAGGGTCCTCTTGAGACCCAGTACTTC

v_gene: TRBV12-3/TRBV12-4
d_gene: TRBD2
abundance: many
j_gene: TRBJ2-1
CDR3aa: CASSLRASGWGGNEQFF
CDR3nt: TGTGCCAGCAGTTTACGGGCTAGCGGATGGGGAGGGAATGAGCAGTTCTTC

v_gene: TRBV5-4
d_gene: .
abundance: few
j_gene: TRBJ2-1
CDR3aa: CASSSPKDHEQFF
CDR3nt: TGTGCCAGCAGCTCGCCAAAGGACCATGAGCAGTTCTTC

v_gene: TRBV6-4
d_gene: TRBD2
abundance: .
j_gene: TRBJ2-2
CDR3aa: CASNGGRVGPLFANTGELFF
CDR3nt: TGTGCCAGCAACGGGGGGAGGGTGGGGCCATTGTTCGCGAACACCGGGGAGCTGTTTTTT

v_gene: TRBV10-2
d_gene: .
abundance: many
j_gene: TRBJ1-5
CDR3aa: CASSPLQGDRHQPQHF
CDR3nt: TGCGCCAGCAGTCCCCTCCAGGGAGACCGTCATCAGCCCCAGCATTTT

v_gene: TRBV6-1
d_gene: TRBD2
abundance: .
j_gene: TRBJ2-7
CDR3aa: CASSRHPGLVGSYEQYF
CDR3nt: TGTGCCAGCAGTCGCCATCCGGGACTAGTCGGCTCCTACGAGCAGTACTTC

v_gene: TRBV5-1
d_gene: TRBD1
abundance: many
j_gene: TRBJ2-1
CDR3aa: CASSSNAGQGYNEQFF
CDR3nt: TGCGCCAGCAGCTCCAATGCGGGACAGGGGTACAATGAGCAGTTCTTC

v_gene: TRBV6-5
d_gene: TRBD1
abundance: .
j_gene: TRBJ2-2
CDR3aa: CASSSDRVRRELFF
CDR3nt: TGTGCCAGCAGTTCGGACAGGGTACGCCGGGAGCTGTTTTTT

v_gene: TRBV19
d_gene: .
abundance: .
j_gene: TRBJ2-7
CDR3aa: CASSSAVGDYEQYF
CDR3nt: TGTGCCAGTAGTTCCGCGGTCGGGGACTACGAGCAGTACTTC

v_gene: TRBV6-7
d_gene: TRBD2
abundance: medium-sized
j_gene: TRBJ2-3
CDR3aa: CASSYETSGSTDTQYF
CDR3nt: TGTGCCAGCAGTTACGAGACTAGCGGAAGCACAGATACGCAGTATTTT

v_gene: TRBV6-4
d_gene: TRBD1
abundance: medium-sized
j_gene: TRBJ1-3
CDR3aa: CASSPGDSSGNTIYF
CDR3nt: TGTGCCAGCAGTCCAGGGGACAGCTCTGGAAACACCATATATTTT

v_gene: TRBV6-1
d_gene: TRBD1
abundance: many
j_gene: TRBJ2-1
CDR3aa: CASSSRDRAPNEQFF
CDR3nt: TGTGCCAGCAGCTCCCGGGACAGGGCCCCCAATGAGCAGTTCTTC

v_gene: TRBV11-3
d_gene: TRBD1
abundance: few
j_gene: TRBJ2-7
CDR3aa: CASSSSSRTGMTYEQYF
CDR3nt: TGTGCCAGCAGCTCCTCGTCGAGGACAGGGATGACCTACGAGCAGTACTTC